The T cell receptor beta chain under discussion was sequenced for a study of T-cell memory formation after mild COVID-19. TCRdb reanalysed the 5' RACE reads using MiXCR and keeps one entry per CDR3 protein. In the table there are roughly 200,000 distinct CDR3 sequences, under 20% of which are singletons. CDR3 length equals 13 residues. Germline values: CDR1 SGHKS, CDR2 YYEKEE (reference sequence). V shed 6 bases and J shed 0 bases, with 8 bases lying between them. The source material was PBMCs or a T cell subset sorted from them (not recorded which). This clonotype was obtained from an adult woman who had mild COVID-19 (a few samples of this study predate the infection). Cell type and time point are not known. This chain connects TRBV5-5 to TRBJ2-3, with D perhaps TRBD2 (5 bases). The CDR3 spells CASNPGSTDTQYF. CDR3 DNA: TGTGCCAGCAATCCGGGGAGCACAGATACGCAGTATTTT.